The T cell receptor (beta chain) described here comes from a study of neurological immune-mediated disorders. This clonotype came up many times. Synthesis of cDNA was accomplished via 5'RACE employing 10-nucleotide random UMIs. Using its own MiXCR run on the 5' RACE reads, TCRdb lists one record per CDR3 protein. In the table there are tens of thousands of distinct CDR3 sequences, approximately 10% of which are singletons. The CDR3 length is 16 residues. After removal of 0 bases from V and 3 bases from J, the junction contained 2 bases not matched to a gene. Germline V gene data show CDR1 as SGDLS and CDR2 as YYNGEE.

Sequenced: PBMCs. This receptor was identified in a man in his 70s with HTLV-1-associated myelopathy (HAM/TSP). The chain has TRBV9 and TRBJ2-1, with 11 bases aligning to TRBD2. CDR3 DNA: TGTGCCAGCAGCGTAGAACTAGCGGGGGTCTACAATGAGCAGTTCTTC. This sequence encodes CASSVELAGVYNEQFF. Drawing the rest from reference TRBV9 and TRBJ2-1, the complete variable domain is DSGVTQTPKHLITATGQRVTLRCSPRSGDLSVYWYQQSLDQGLQFLIQYYNGEERAKGNILERFSAQQFPDLHSELNLSSLELGDSALYFCASSVELAGVYNEQFFGPGTRLTVL.